The rows below give T cell receptor beta chains drawn from one sample of a study of T cell responses to AZD1222 COVID-19 vaccine. Measured with immunoSEQ multiplex PCR; TCRdb has only the in-frame clones, and not every one. The repertoire holds fewer than 200,000 clones, with around 92% as singletons. The source material was peripheral blood, sampled on day 0 of AZD1222 vaccination. These receptors were taken from an adult in good health. Both conserved end residues are part of each CDR3. The D gene is left open where the match is weak. Clone size appears in some rows only: once, few, many, or a class for an expanded clone.

>TRBD1|TRBJ1-2|TRBV7-2|.
CASSLGGQNYGYTF
TGTGCCAGCAGCTTAGGGGGACAGAACTATGGCTACACCTTC
>.|TRBJ1-4|TRBV3-1/TRBV3-2|.
CASNSLATNEKLFF
TGTGCCAGCAACTCCCTAGCAACTAATGAAAAACTGTTTTTT
>.|TRBJ1-2|TRBV27|once
CASSNSGIAGYTF
TGTGCCAGCAGCAACTCAGGGATCGCTGGCTACACCTTC
>.|TRBJ1-4|TRBV6-5|.
CASSYRPGATNEKLFF
TGTGCCAGCAGTTACCGACCCGGTGCAACTAATGAAAAACTGTTTTTT
>TRBD1|TRBJ1-2|TRBV7-3|.
CATSQGGNYGYTF
TGTGCCACCTCCCAGGGGGGAAACTATGGCTACACCTTC
>.|TRBJ2-3|TRBV29-1|.
CSTRPSTDTQYF
TGCAGCACGAGACCCAGCACAGATACGCAGTATTTT
>.|TRBJ2-4|TRBV14|.
CASSRTGKLAKNIQYF
TGTGCCAGCAGCCGGACTGGAAAGCTAGCCAAAAACATTCAGTACTTC
>.|TRBJ2-1|TRBV27|.
CASSRGGAVENEQFF
TGTGCCAGCAGCCGAGGGGGGGCGGTAGAAAATGAGCAGTTCTTC
>TRBD1|TRBJ1-2|TRBV6-5|.
CASSSGQGPGYTF
TGTGCCAGCAGTTCGGGACAGGGCCCGGGCTACACCTTC
>.|TRBJ2-3|TRBV11-3|.
CASSLAARDTQYF
TGTGCCAGCAGCTTAGCGGCCAGAGATACGCAGTATTTT
>.|TRBJ1-2|TRBV3-1/TRBV3-2|.
CASSPSYREYGYTF
TGTGCCAGCAGCCCTTCATATAGAGAGTATGGCTACACCTTC
>.|TRBJ1-1|TRBV19|once
CASSIDARDGNTEAFF
TGTGCCAGTAGTATTGACGCCCGGGACGGGAACACTGAAGCTTTCTTT
>.|TRBJ2-1|TRBV7-9|.
CASSLATGEEFF
TGTGCCAGCAGCTTAGCGACAGGTGAAGAGTTCTTC
>.|TRBJ2-7|TRBV1|few
CTSSQKKAGGTYEQYF
TGCACCAGCAGCCAAAAAAAGGCGGGGGGTACCTACGAGCAGTACTTC
>.|TRBJ1-2|TRBV5-6|.
CASSAARENYGYTF
TGTGCCAGCAGCGCGGCCAGGGAGAACTATGGCTACACCTTC
>TRBD1|TRBJ1-2|TRBV27|.
CASSPQGEFGGYTF
TGTGCCAGCAGCCCCCAGGGGGAGTTCGGCGGCTACACCTTC
>.|TRBJ1-3|TRBV5-1|.
CASSLQGTDTIYF
TGCGCCAGCAGCTTACAGGGTACGGACACCATATATTTT
>TRBD1|TRBJ1-5|TRBV19|.
CASSILAQGAGQPQHF
TGTGCCAGTAGTATATTGGCACAGGGGGCAGGTCAGCCCCAGCATTTT
>.|TRBJ2-7|TRBV28|.
CASSSPTWSSYEQYF
TGTGCCAGCAGTTCACCAACGTGGAGCTCCTACGAGCAGTACTTC
>.|TRBJ1-4|TRBV7-8|.
CASSGRVSNEKLFF
TGTGCCAGCAGCGGTAGGGTGTCTAATGAAAAACTGTTTTTT
>.|TRBJ2-1|TRBV5-1|.
CASSLGGDNEQFF
TGCGCCAGCAGCTTGGGGGGAGACAATGAGCAGTTCTTC
>.|TRBJ1-2|TRBV30|.
CAWSVRARGGYGYTF
TGTGCCTGGAGTGTAAGGGCCAGGGGAGGCTATGGCTACACCTTC
>TRBD2|TRBJ2-3|TRBV7-9|.
CASSQTSGGAVDTQYF
TGTGCCAGCAGCCAAACTAGCGGGGGGGCCGTAGATACGCAGTATTTT
>.|TRBJ1-1|TRBV5-1|.
CASKVQGNTEAFF
TGCGCCAGCAAAGTACAGGGGAACACTGAAGCTTTCTTT
>.|TRBJ2-7|TRBV27|.
CASATYRDFYEQYF
TGTGCCAGCGCTACCTACAGGGATTTCTACGAGCAGTACTTC
>.|TRBJ1-1|TRBV7-9|.
CASSLVMNTEAFF
TGTGCCAGCAGCCTAGTTATGAACACTGAAGCTTTCTTT
>TRBD1|TRBJ2-7|TRBV19|.
CASSSGTGGAYEQYF
TGTGCCAGTAGTAGCGGGACAGGGGGCGCGTACGAGCAGTACTTC
>.|TRBJ1-6|TRBV12-3/TRBV12-4|once
CASSTRQNSPLHF
TGTGCCAGCAGTACGAGACAGAATTCACCCCTCCACTTT
>.|TRBJ1-5|TRBV21-1|.
CASSTLRGVYQPQHF
TGTGCCAGCAGTACGCTCCGAGGTGTCTACCAGCCCCAGCATTTT
>.|TRBJ1-1|TRBV3-1/TRBV3-2|once
CASVGGNTEAFF
TGTGCCAGCGTGGGGGGGAACACTGAAGCTTTCTTT
>.|TRBJ2-5|TRBV6-5|.
CASTQGGGLQETQYF
TGTGCCAGCACCCAAGGTGGGGGGCTCCAAGAGACCCAGTACTTC
>.|TRBJ1-2|TRBV11-2|.
CASSLGHPSYGYTF
TGTGCCAGCAGCTTAGGCCACCCATCCTATGGCTACACCTTC
>.|TRBJ2-1|TRBV5-6|.
CASSLELTNEQFF
TGTGCCAGCAGCTTGGAACTAACTAATGAGCAGTTCTTC
>.|TRBJ2-7|TRBV27|once
CASSLGLGGYEQYF
TGTGCCAGCAGTTTAGGACTGGGGGGCTACGAGCAGTACTTC
>.|TRBJ2-7|TRBV19|.
CASSIGRTVHEQYF
TGTGCCAGTAGTATAGGGCGGACAGTCCACGAGCAGTACTTC
>.|TRBJ2-1|TRBV29-1|.
CSVEDLRDRKQFF
TGCAGCGTTGAAGATCTTCGGGACCGAAAGCAGTTCTTC
>TRBD1|TRBJ1-1|TRBV3-1/TRBV3-2|.
CASSPLDRGTEAFF
TGTGCCAGCAGCCCGTTGGACAGGGGCACTGAAGCTTTCTTT
>TRBD2|TRBJ2-3|TRBV7-9|.
CASSLSGAGSSTDTQYF
TGTGCCAGCAGCTTGAGTGGAGCGGGGAGCAGCACAGATACGCAGTATTTT
>.|TRBJ2-7|TRBV9|once
CASSVELSSYEQYF
TGTGCCAGCAGCGTAGAACTTAGCTCCTACGAGCAGTACTTC
>.|TRBJ2-7|TRBV5-1|.
CASSLGGGITYEQYF
TGCGCCAGCAGCTTGGGAGGGGGTATAACCTACGAGCAGTACTTC
>.|TRBJ1-1|TRBV4-1|once
CASSQDMVHRNTEAFF
TGCGCCAGCAGCCAAGATATGGTACACCGGAACACTGAAGCTTTCTTT
>TRBD1|TRBJ1-2|TRBV28|.
CADTDRAGGYTF
TGTGCAGACACCGACAGGGCAGGTGGCTACACCTTC
>.|TRBJ2-4|TRBV30|once
CAWSVLGEGVIQYF
TGTGCCTGGAGTGTTCTGGGGGAGGGGGTCATTCAGTACTTC
>.|TRBJ2-5|TRBV11-3|.
CASSQGQTTRETQYF
TGTGCCAGCAGCCAGGGGCAGACCACCAGAGAGACCCAGTACTTC
>TRBD2|TRBJ2-5|TRBV3-1/TRBV3-2|.
CASSQRTSGGHKQETQYF
TGTGCCAGCAGCCAGAGGACTAGCGGGGGCCATAAACAAGAGACCCAGTACTTC
>.|TRBJ1-2|TRBV27|few
CASLGEGYYGYTF
TGTGCCAGTCTTGGCGAGGGCTACTATGGCTACACCTTC
>.|TRBJ1-2|TRBV27|.
CASSYLGGLGYTF
TGTGCCAGCAGTTACCTCGGGGGATTAGGCTACACCTTC
>TRBD2|TRBJ2-1|TRBV9|.
CASSVVAGPYNEQFF
TGTGCCAGCAGCGTAGTAGCGGGGCCCTACAATGAGCAGTTCTTC
>.|TRBJ2-5|TRBV4-1|.
CASSQGYISPSETQYF
TGCGCCAGCAGCCAAGGATACATCTCCCCGTCGGAGACCCAGTACTTC
>.|TRBJ1-2|TRBV5-1|.
CASSLGGSAYGYTF
TGCGCCAGCAGCTTGGGAGGGTCAGCCTATGGCTACACCTTC
>.|TRBJ1-3|TRBV7-2|few
CASSLGGGGSGNTIYF
TGTGCCAGCAGCTTAGGGGGGGGAGGATCCGGAAACACCATATATTTT
>TRBD2|TRBJ2-7|TRBV7-2|.
CASSPSSGRAYEQYF
TGTGCCAGCAGCCCTTCTAGCGGGCGCGCCTACGAGCAGTACTTC
>TRBD1|TRBJ2-5|TRBV19|.
CASSSGTGIETQYF
TGTGCCAGTAGCTCCGGGACAGGTATCGAGACCCAGTACTTC
>.|TRBJ1-6|TRBV5-5|.
CASSSGPDSPLHF
TGTGCCAGCAGCTCCGGCCCAGATTCACCCCTCCACTTT
>TRBD2|TRBJ2-3|TRBV10-3|.
CATQRTSEATDTQYF
TGTGCCACCCAAAGGACTAGCGAAGCCACAGATACGCAGTATTTT